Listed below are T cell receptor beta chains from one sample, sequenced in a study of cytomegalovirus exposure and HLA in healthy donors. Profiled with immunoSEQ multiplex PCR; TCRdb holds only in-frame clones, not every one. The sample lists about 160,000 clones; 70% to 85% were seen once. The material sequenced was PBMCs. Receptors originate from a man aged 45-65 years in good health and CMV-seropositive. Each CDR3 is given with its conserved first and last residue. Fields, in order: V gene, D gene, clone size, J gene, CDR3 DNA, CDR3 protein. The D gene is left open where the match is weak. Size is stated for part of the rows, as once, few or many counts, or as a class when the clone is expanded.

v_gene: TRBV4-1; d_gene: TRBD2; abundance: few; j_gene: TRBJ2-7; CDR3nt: TGCGCCAGCAGCCTATTTCCTTCTAGCGGGGGCCGGGACGAGCAGTACTTC; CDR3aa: CASSLFPSSGGRDEQYF
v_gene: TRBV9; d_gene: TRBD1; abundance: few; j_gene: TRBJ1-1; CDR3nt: TGTGCCAGCGAGACCGGGACAGGGGACACTGAAGCTTTCTTT; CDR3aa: CASETGTGDTEAFF
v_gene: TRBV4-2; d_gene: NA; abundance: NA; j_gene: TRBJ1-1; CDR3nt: TGTGCCAGCAGCCAAGATGCCGTGACAGCTGAAGCTTTCTTT; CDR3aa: CASSQDAVTAEAFF
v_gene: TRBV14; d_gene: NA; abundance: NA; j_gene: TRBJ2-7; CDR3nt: TGTGCCAGCAGCCATCCAGGTGGGCTGGCCTACGAGCAGTACTTC; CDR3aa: CASSHPGGLAYEQYF
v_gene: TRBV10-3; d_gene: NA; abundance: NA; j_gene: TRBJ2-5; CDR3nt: TGTGCCATCAGTGAGCGGGGGATCTCCCAAGAGACCCAGTACTTC; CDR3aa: CAISERGISQETQYF
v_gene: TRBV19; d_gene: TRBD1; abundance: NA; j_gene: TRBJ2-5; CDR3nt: TGTGCCAGTAGTATCGGGGACAGGGGGCAGGAGACCCAGTACTTC; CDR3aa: CASSIGDRGQETQYF
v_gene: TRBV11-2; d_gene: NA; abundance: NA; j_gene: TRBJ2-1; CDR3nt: TGTGCCAGCAGCTTAGAATACAGTTTCAGATACAATGAGCAGTTCTTC; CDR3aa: CASSLEYSFRYNEQFF
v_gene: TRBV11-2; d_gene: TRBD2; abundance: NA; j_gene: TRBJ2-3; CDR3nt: TGTGCCAGCAGCTTAGATCGCTGGCGGGGGGGCTCACTGTACACAGATACGCAGTATTTT; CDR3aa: CASSLDRWRGGSLYTDTQYF
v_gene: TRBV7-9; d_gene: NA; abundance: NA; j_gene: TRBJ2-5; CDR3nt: TGTGCCAGCAGCTTTGACGGGGGCCAAGAGACCCAGTACTTC; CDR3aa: CASSFDGGQETQYF
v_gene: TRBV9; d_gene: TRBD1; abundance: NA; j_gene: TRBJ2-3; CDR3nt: TGTGCCAGCAGCGTGACAGGGTGCGGGACAGATACGCAGTATTTT; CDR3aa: CASSVTGCGTDTQYF
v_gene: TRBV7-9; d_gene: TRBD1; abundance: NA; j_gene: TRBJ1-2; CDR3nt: TGTGCCAGCAGCACCTTCAGGGGGCTTGGATATGGCTACACCTTC; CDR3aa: CASSTFRGLGYGYTF
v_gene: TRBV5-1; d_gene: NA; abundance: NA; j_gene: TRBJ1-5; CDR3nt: TGCGCCAGCAGCTTGGCAGGGAAAGATCAGCCCCAGCATTTT; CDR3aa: CASSLAGKDQPQHF
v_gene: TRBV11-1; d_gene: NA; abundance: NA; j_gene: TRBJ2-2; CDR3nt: TGTGCCAGCAGCTTATCCAGTACGAACACCGGGGAGCTGTTTTTT; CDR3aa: CASSLSSTNTGELFF